This section outlines one T cell receptor beta chain sequence together with its context. Its antigen is currently not known. Within one base of it there is no much larger clone, and no base qualities were kept. The source of the sample is a study of blood T cell repertoires in COVID-19 (dated by TCRdb to 2018 to 2020). Some background on the complete study: Collaborator samples came from the United States, Italy and Spain and covered acute and convalescent phases of COVID-19. The prospective study material was composed of cDNA or gDNA derived from T cells, B-cell-depleted T cells, or PBMCs. Deeply sampled blood TCRbeta repertoires from subjects exposed to, actively infected with, or recovered from COVID-19 were included in the dataset. The repertoires were released in a freely available public database meant as a resource for research on the immune response to SARS-CoV-2. Samples came from the ongoing ImmuneRACE study (first 160 participants) plus 1,254 subjects from 6 global collaborators. The sample metadata nearly always contained a de-identified subject ID, COVID-19 status, age in years and sex. Where HLA class I and class II types were available, the types were taken from metadata supplied by the sample provider, not from assay-based typing. What the authors observed across the whole study: Clinical and demographic metadata were provided uncurated, with the amount varying by source and participant.

TCRbeta CDR3 regions were amplified from genomic DNA using the immunoSEQ Assay, a bias-controlled multiplex PCR. Per the authors' processing: The number of nucleated cells in each sample was estimated by amplification of reference gene primers within the assay. Sequence reads were collapsed and filtered to measure the absolute abundance of every unique TCRbeta CDR3 rearrangement. For each sample, productive Simpson clonality was calculated by taking the square root of Simpson's diversity index across productive rearrangements. TCRdb carries this immuneACCESS record with in-frame sequences only. Its versions omit some clonotypes, under half of them owing to an unresolved V gene in the studies checked, with the rest unexplained. That table is the source of V, J and clone size, and D and trimming were worked out from the DNA. Within this sample are under 300,000 clones, with 75% to 90% of them counted one time only. The ten largest clones capture less than 15% of the sample.

At one collaborating source in Seattle, patients were enrolled during active infection and were followed longitudinally through the course of disease. Collaborating institutions collected whole blood in K2EDTA tubes following their own protocols. For TCRbeta analysis, collaborator samples were shipped as frozen whole blood, as isolated PBMCs, or as DNA extracted from either sample type. The germline ends are 12 bases apart after V is trimmed by 2 bases and J by 11 bases. For CDR1 and CDR2, the germline V gene (reference sequence) lists GTSNPN and SVGIG. The CDR3 runs 11 amino acids, cysteine and phenylalanine included. Just the 33-base CDR3 DNA is kept, in frame starting at base 1.

The origin of this receptor is a woman in her sixties or seventies with COVID-19, enrolled during active disease. Sequenced sample: peripheral blood. The sequence links TRBV30 to TRBJ1-1, with the D gene too uncertain to name. The CDR3 in this case is CAWSSWETAFF. The sequence in DNA is TGTGCCTGGAGTAGTTGGGAGACGGCTTTCTTT.